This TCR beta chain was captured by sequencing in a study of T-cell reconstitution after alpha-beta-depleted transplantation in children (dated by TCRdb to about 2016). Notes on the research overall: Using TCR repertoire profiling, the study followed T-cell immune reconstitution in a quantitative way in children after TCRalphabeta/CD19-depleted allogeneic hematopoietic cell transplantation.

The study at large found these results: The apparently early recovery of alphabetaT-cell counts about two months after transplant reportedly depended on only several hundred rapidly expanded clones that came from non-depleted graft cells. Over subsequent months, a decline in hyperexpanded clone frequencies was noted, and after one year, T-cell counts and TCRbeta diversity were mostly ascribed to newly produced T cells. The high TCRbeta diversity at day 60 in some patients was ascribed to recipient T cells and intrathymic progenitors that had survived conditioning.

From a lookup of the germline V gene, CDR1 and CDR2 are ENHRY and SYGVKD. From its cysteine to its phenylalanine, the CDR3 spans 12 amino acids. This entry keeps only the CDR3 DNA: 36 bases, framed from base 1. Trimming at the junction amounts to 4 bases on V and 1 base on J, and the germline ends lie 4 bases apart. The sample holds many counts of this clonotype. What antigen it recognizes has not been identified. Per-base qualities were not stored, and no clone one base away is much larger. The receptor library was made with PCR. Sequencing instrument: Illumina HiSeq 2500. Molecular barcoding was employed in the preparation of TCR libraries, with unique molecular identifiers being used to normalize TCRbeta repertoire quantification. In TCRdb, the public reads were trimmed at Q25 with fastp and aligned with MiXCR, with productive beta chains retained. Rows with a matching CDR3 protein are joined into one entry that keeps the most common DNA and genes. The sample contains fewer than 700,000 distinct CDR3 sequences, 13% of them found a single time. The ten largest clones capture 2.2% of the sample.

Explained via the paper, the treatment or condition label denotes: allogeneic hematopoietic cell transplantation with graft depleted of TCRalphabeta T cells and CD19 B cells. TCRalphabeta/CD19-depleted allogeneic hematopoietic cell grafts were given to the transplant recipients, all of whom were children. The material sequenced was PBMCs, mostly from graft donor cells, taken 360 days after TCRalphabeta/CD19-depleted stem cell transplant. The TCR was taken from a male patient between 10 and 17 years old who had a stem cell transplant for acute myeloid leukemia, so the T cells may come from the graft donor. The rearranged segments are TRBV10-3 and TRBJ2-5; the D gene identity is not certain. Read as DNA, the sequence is TGTGCCATCAGTGGCGGCCAAGAGACCCAGTACTTC. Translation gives CAISGGQETQYF.